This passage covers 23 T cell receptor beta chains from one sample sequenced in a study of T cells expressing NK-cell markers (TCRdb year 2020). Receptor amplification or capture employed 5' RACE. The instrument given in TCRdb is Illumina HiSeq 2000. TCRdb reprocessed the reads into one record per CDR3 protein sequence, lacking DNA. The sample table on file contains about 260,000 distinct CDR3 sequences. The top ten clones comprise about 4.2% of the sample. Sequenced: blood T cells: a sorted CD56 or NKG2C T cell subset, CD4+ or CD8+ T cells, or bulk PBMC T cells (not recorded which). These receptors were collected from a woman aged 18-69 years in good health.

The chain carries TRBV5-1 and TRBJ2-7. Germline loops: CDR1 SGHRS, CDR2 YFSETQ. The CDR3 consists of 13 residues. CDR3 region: CASSPQYSYEQYF.

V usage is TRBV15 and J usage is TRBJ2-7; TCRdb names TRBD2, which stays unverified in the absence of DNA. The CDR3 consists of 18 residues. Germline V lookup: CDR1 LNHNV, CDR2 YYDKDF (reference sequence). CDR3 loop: CATSKEGTPGLGAYEQYF.

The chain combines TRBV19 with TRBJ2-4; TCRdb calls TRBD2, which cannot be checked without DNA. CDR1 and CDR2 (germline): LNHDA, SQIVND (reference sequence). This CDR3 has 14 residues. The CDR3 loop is CASTSLASGNIQYF.

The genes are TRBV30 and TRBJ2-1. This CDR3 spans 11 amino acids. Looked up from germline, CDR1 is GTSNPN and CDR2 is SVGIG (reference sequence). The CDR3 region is CAWSTLNEQFF. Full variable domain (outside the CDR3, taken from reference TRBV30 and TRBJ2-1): SQTIHQWPATLVQPVGSPLSLECTVEGTSNPNLYWYRQAAGRGLQLLFYSVGIGQISSEVPQNLSASRPQDRQFILSSKKLLLSDSGFYLCAWSTLNEQFFGPGTRLTVL.

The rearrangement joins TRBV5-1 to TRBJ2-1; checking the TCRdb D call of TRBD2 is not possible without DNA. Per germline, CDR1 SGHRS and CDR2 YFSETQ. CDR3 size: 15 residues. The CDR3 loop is CASSLGTSTYNEQFF.

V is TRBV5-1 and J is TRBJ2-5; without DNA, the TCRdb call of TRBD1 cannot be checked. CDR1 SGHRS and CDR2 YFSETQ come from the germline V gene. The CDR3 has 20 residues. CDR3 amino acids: CASSLAEQGAKRGYQETQYF.

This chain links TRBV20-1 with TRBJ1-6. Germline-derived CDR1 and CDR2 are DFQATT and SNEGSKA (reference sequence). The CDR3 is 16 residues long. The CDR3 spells CSASSLGRANNSPLHF.

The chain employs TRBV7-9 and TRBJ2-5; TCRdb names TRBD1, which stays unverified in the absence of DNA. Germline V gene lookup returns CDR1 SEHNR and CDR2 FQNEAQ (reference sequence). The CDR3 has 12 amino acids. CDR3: CASSPLFETQYF.

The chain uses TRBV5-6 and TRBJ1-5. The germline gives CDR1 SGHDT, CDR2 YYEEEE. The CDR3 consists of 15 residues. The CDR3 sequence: CASSFYNNVDQPQHF.

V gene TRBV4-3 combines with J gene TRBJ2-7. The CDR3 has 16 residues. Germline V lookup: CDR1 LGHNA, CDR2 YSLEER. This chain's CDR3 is CASSQDWATYSYEQYF.

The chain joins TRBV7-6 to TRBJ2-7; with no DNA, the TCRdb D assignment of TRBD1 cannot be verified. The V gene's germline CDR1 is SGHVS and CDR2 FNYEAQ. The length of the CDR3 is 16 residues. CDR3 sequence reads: CASSRSGTKSSYEQYF.

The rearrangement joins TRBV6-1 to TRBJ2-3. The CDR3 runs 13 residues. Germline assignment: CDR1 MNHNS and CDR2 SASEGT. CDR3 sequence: CASMERSTDTQYF.

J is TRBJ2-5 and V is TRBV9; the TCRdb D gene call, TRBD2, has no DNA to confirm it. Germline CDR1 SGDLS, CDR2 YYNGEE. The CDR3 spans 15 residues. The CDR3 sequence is CASSTRLAGIETQYF.

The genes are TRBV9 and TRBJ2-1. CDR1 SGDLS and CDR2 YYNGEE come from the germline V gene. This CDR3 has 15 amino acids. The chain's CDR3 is CASSVGAFKGNEQFF.

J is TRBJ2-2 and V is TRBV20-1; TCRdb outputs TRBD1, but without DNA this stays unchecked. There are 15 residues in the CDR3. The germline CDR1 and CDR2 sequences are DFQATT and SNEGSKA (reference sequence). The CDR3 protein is CSAYGQGEITGELFF.

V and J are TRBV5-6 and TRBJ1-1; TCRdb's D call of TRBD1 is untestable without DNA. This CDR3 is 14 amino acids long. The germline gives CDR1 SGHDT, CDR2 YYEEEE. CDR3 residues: CASSYRDRVPEAFF.

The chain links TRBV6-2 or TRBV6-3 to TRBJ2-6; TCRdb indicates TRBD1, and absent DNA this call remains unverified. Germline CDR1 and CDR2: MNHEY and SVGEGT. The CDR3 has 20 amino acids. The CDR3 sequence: CASSPLYGQVPHSGANVLTF.

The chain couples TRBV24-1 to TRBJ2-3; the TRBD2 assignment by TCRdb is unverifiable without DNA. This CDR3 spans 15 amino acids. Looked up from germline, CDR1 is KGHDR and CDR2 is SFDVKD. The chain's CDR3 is CATSGGEAATDTQYF.

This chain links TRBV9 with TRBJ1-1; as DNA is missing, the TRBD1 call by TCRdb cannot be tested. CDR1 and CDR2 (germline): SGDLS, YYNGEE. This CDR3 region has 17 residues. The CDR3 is CASSPRGGRGGGTEAFF.

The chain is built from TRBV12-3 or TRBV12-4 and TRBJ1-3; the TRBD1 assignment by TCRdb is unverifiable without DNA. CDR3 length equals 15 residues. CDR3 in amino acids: CASRPGQNSGNTIYF.

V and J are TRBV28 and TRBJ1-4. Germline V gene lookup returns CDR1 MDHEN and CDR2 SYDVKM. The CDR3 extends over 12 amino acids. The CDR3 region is CASVATNEKLFF. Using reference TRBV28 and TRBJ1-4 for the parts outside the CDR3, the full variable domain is DVKVTQSSRYLVKRTGEKVFLECVQDMDHENMFWYRQDPGLGLRLIYFSYDVKMKEKGDIPEGYSVSREKKERFSLILESASTNQTSMYLCASVATNEKLFFGSGTQLSVL.

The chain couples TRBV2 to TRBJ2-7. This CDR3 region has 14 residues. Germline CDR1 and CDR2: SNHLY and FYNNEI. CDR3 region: CASSEAPFRYEQYF. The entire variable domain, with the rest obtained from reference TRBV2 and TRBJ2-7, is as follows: EPEVTQTPSHQVTQMGQEVILRCVPISNHLYFYWYRQILGQKVEFLVSFYNNEISEKSEIFDDQFSVERPDGSNFTLKIRSTKLEDSAMYFCASSEAPFRYEQYFGPGTRLTVT.

CDR3 amino acids: CASSVAGAKGATGEQFF. This rearrangement joins TRBV9 to TRBJ2-1; the TCRdb call, TRBD1, lacks DNA for checking. CDR3 length: 17 amino acids. Germline assignment: CDR1 SGDLS and CDR2 YYNGEE.